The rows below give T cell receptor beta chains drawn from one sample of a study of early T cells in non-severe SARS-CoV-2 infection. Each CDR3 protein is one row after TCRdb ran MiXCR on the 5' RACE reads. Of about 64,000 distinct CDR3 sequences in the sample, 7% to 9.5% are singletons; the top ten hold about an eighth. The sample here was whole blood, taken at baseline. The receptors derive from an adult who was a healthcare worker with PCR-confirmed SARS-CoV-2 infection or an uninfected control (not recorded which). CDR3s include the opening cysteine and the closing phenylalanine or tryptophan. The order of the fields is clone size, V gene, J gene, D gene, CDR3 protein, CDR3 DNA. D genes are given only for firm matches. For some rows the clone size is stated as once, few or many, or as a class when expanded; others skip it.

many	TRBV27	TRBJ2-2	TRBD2	CASSPTSGRAANTGELFF	TGTGCCAGCAGTCCGACTAGCGGGAGGGCCGCGAACACCGGGGAGCTGTTTTTT
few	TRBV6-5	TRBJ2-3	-	CASSSLTFPTDTQYF	TGTGCCAGCAGTTCCTTGACTTTTCCCACAGATACGCAGTATTTT
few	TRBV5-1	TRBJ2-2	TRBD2	CASSSGLAGGTNTGELFF	TGCGCCAGCAGCTCCGGACTAGCGGGAGGGACGAACACCGGGGAGCTGTTTTTT
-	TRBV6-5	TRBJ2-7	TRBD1	CASSYPGQAYEQYF	TGTGCCAGCAGTTACCCGGGACAGGCCTACGAGCAGTACTTC
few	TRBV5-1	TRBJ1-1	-	CASSLVGRGEAFF	TGCGCCAGCAGCTTGGTGGGGAGAGGTGAAGCTTTCTTT
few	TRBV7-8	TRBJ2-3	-	CASSFYGLLDTQYF	TGTGCCAGCAGCTTTTATGGTTTGCTAGATACGCAGTATTTT
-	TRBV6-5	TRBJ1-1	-	CASSYPRGGGTEAFF	TGTGCCAGCAGTTACCCCAGGGGCGGGGGGACTGAAGCTTTCTTT
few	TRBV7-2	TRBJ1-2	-	CASSPTVGKEYGYTF	TGTGCCAGCAGCCCCACGGTAGGGAAGGAATATGGCTACACCTTC
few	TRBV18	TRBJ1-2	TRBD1	CASSSNQGADGYTF	TGTGCCAGCTCGTCGAATCAGGGGGCGGATGGCTACACCTTC
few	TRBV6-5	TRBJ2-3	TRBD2	CASRRLAGVGTDTQYF	TGTGCCAGCAGGAGACTAGCGGGAGTGGGCACAGATACGCAGTATTTT
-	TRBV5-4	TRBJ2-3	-	CASSPPPSPQYF	TGTGCCAGCAGCCCTCCCCCCTCCCCGCAGTATTTT
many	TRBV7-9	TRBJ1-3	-	CASGEALDTENTIYF	TGTGCCAGCGGGGAAGCTCTTGACACTGAAAACACCATATATTTT
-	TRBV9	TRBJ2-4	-	CASSVDAGQNIQYF	TGTGCCAGCAGCGTAGACGCGGGACAGAACATTCAGTACTTC
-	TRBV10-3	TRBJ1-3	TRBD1	CAISGTGGNTIYF	TGTGCCATCAGTGGGACAGGGGGAAACACCATATATTTT
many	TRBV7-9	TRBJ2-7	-	CASSPVGGHHEQYF	TGTGCCAGCAGCCCCGTTGGAGGGCACCACGAGCAGTACTTC
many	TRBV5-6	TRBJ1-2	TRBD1	CASSLVTGVGSGYTF	TGTGCCAGCAGCTTGGTGACAGGGGTAGGTAGCGGCTACACCTTC
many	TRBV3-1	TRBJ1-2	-	CASSQDGRSGGYTF	TGTGCCAGCAGCCAAGATGGGCGCTCCGGAGGCTACACCTTC
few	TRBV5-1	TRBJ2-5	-	CASSLAGAWMETQYF	TGCGCCAGCAGCTTGGCGGGGGCCTGGATGGAGACCCAGTACTTC
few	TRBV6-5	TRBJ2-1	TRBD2	CASSPGLATNEQFF	TGTGCCAGCAGCCCGGGACTAGCGACTAATGAGCAGTTCTTC
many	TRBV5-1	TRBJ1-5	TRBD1	CASSFSGGGGQPQHF	TGCGCCAGCAGCTTTTCAGGGGGAGGCGGCCAGCCCCAGCATTTT
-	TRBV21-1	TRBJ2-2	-	CASSTRASGSCFF	-
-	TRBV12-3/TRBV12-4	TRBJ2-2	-	CASSLFGSNTGELFF	TGTGCCAGCAGTTTGTTCGGGTCAAACACCGGGGAGCTGTTTTTT
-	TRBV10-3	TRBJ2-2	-	CAVSNMGGELFF	TGTGCCGTCTCGAACATGGGCGGGGAGCTGTTTTTT
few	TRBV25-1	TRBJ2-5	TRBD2	CASGTSGETQYF	TGTGCCAGCGGGACTAGCGGGGAGACCCAGTACTTC
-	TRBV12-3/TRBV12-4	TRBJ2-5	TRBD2	CASSFVAGGRETQYF	TGTGCCAGCAGTTTTGTGGCGGGAGGCAGGGAGACCCAGTACTTC
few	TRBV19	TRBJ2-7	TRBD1	CATGTGGSYEQYF	TGTGCCACCGGGACAGGGGGCTCCTACGAGCAGTACTTC
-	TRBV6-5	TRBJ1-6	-	CASSYEGLNSPLHF	TGTGCCAGCAGTTACGAGGGGCTTAATTCACCCCTCCACTTT
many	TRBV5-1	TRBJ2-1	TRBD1	CASSLGGTVNNEQFF	TGCGCCAGCAGCTTGGGAGGGACAGTGAACAATGAGCAGTTCTTC
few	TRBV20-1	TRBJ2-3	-	CSAPASTRTDTQYF	TGCAGTGCTCCAGCTAGCACAAGGACAGATACGCAGTATTTT
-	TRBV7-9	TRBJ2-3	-	CASSFSGFTDTQYF	TGTGCCAGCAGCTTTAGTGGCTTCACAGATACGCAGTATTTT
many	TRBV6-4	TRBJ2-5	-	CASARELEETQYF	TGTGCCAGTGCGAGAGAGCTGGAAGAGACCCAGTACTTC
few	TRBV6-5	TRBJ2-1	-	CASSYGVWGGNEQFF	TGTGCCAGCAGTTACGGGGTTTGGGGAGGCAATGAGCAGTTCTTC
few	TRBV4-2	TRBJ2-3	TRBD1	CASSQDHGTGEDTQYF	TGTGCCAGCAGCCAAGATCATGGGACAGGGGAAGATACGCAGTATTTT
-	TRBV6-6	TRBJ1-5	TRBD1	CASTDRQGAAGQPQHF	TGTGCCAGCACCGACCGACAGGGGGCAGCGGGACAGCCCCAGCATTTT
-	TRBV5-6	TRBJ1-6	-	CASSLMVSSYNSPLHF	TGTGCCAGCAGCTTGATGGTGTCCTCCTATAATTCACCCCTCCACTTT
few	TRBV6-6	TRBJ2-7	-	CASSQDTTYEQYF	TGTGCCAGCAGCCAGGACACAACCTACGAGCAGTACTTC
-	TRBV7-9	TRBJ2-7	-	CASSLVMGAEQYF	TGTGCCAGCAGCTTAGTCATGGGGGCCGAGCAGTACTTC
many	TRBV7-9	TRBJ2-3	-	CASSLAPATKRFLYF	TGTGCCAGCAGCTTAGCGCCAGCTACCAAACGTTTCCTGTATTTT
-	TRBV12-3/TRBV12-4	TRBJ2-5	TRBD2	CASSRSSGIQETQYF	TGTGCCAGCAGTAGATCTAGCGGAATACAAGAGACCCAGTACTTC
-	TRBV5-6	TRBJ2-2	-	CASSAQGPNTGELFF	TGTGCCAGCAGCGCACAGGGACCGAACACCGGGGAGCTGTTTTTT
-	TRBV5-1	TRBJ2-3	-	CASSLRTGTDTQYF	TGCGCCAGCAGCTTAAGGACAGGCACAGATACGCAGTATTTT
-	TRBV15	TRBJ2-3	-	CATSRGGVSDTQYF	TGTGCCACCAGCAGAGGTGGGGTATCAGATACGCAGTATTTT
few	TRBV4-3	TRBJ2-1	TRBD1	CASSRGQGANEQFF	TGCGCCAGCAGCCGGGGACAGGGTGCAAATGAGCAGTTCTTC
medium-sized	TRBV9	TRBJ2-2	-	CASSAPSGELFF	TGTGCCAGCAGCGCCCCGTCCGGGGAGCTGTTTTTT
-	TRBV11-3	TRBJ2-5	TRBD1	CASSSYTGQAIETQYF	TGTGCCAGCAGCTCCTACACGGGACAGGCTATAGAGACCCAGTACTTC
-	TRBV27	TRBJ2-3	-	CASSYLTNPDTQYF	TGTGCCAGCAGCTACCTGACGAATCCAGATACGCAGTATTTT
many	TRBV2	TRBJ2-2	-	CASSEQYEAGELFF	TGTGCCAGCAGTGAACAGTACGAGGCCGGGGAGCTGTTTTTT
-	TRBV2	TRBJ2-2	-	CASSAVRMNTGELFF	TGTGCCAGCAGTGCGGTCCGGATGAACACCGGGGAGCTGTTTTTT
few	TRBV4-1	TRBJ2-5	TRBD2	CASSQGREEGQETQYF	TGCGCCAGCAGCCAAGGGCGGGAGGAGGGGCAAGAGACCCAGTACTTC
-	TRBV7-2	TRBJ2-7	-	CASSLGQGYHEQYF	TGTGCCAGCAGCTTAGGTCAGGGGTACCACGAGCAGTACTTC
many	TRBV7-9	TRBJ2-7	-	CASSLARAYEQYF	TGTGCCAGCAGCTTAGCCAGGGCCTACGAGCAGTACTTC
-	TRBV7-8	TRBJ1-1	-	CASSLVVLRAEAFF	TGTGCCAGCAGCTTAGTAGTCTTAAGGGCTGAAGCTTTCTTT